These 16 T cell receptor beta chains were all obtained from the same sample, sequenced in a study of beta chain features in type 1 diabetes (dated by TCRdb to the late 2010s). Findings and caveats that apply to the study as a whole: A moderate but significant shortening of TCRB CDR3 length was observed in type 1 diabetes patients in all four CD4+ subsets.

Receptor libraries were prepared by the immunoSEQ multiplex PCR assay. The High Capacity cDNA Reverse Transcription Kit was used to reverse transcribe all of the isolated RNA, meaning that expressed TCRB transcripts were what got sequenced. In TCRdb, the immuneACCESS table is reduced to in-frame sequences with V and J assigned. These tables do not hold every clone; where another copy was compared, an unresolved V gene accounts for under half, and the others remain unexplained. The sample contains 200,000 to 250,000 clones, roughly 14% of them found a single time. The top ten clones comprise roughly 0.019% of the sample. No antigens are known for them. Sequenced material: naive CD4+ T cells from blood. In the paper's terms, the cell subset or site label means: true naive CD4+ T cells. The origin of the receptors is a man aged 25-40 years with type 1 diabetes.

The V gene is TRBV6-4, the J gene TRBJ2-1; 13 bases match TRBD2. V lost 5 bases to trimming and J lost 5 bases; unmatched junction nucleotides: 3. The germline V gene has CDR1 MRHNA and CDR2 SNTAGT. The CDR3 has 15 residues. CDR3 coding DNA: TGTGCCAGCAGTTTACTAGCGGGGGGGGACAATGAGCAGTTCTTC. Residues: CASSLLAGGDNEQFF.

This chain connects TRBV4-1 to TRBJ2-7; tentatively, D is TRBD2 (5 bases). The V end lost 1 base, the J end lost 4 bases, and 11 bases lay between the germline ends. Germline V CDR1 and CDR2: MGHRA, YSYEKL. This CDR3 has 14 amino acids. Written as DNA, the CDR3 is TGCGCCAGCAGCCAAGGTTGGCTAGCTTACGAGCAGTACTTC. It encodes CASSQGWLAYEQYF.

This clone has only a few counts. DNA for the CDR3: TGTGCCAGTAGTAATCCGGGGAGGGGAAAACTGTTTTTT. It yields the protein CASSNPGRGKLFF. The rearrangement uses TRBV19 and TRBJ1-4; D possibly corresponds to TRBD1 (5 bases). CDR1 is LNHDA and CDR2 is SQIVND in the germline V gene (reference sequence). V lost 4 bases and J lost 10, with 13 bases in between. This CDR3 has 13 amino acids.

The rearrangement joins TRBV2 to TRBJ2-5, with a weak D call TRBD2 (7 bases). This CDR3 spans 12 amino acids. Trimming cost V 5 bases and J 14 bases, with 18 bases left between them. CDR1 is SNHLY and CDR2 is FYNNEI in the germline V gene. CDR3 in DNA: TGTGCCAGCAGTACTAGGGGGGGTTCCTGCTACTTC. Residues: CASSTRGGSCYF.

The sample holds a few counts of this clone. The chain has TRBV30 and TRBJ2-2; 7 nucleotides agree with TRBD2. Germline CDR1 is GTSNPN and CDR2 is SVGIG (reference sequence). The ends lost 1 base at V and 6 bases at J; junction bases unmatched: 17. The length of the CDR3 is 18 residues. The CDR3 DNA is TGTGCCTGGAGTGAGGGACTAAAAATTTTCGGTCTCGCCGGGGAGCTGTTTTTT. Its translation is CAWSEGLKIFGLAGELFF.

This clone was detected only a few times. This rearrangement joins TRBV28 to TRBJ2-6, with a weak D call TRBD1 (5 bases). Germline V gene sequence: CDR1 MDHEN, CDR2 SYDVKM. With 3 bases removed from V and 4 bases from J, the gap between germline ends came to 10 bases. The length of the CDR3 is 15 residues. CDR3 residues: CASSFQGSGANVLTF. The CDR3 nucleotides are TGTGCCAGCAGTTTCCAGGGTAGCGGGGCCAACGTCCTGACTTTC.

CDR3 sequence (DNA): TGTGCCAGCAGCTTGCTAGCGGGAGGGAGCTACGAGCAGTACTTC. Translating it yields CASSLLAGGSYEQYF. V is TRBV5-5 and J is TRBJ2-7; 12 nucleotides line up with TRBD2. Germline V lookup: CDR1 SGHKS, CDR2 YYEKEE (reference sequence). The V segment lost 1 base and the J segment 3 bases; nucleotides outside the gene matches: 2. The CDR3 spans 15 residues.

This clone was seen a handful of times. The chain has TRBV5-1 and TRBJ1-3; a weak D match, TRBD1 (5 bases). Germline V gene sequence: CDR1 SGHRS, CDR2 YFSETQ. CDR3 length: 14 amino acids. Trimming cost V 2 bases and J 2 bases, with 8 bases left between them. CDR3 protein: CASSFGTPGNTIYF. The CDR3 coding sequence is TGCGCCAGCAGCTTCGGGACTCCTGGAAACACCATATATTTT.

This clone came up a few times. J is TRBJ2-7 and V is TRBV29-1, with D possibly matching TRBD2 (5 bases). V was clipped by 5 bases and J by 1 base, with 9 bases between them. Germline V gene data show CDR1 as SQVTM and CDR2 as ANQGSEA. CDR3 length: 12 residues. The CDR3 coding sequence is TGCAGCGTTTCCCGGGGATCCTACGAGCAGTACTTC. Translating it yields CSVSRGSYEQYF.

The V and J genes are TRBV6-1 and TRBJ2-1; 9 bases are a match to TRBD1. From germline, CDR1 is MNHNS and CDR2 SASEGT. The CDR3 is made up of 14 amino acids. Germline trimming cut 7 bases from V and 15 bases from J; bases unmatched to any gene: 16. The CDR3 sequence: CASNHGDRDPTGFF. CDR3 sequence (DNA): TGTGCCAGCAACCACGGGGACAGGGACCCAACGGGGTTCTTC.

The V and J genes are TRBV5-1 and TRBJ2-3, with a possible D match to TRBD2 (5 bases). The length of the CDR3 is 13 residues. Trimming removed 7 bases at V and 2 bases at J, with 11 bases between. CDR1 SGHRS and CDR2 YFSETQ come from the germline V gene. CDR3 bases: TGCGCCAGCGGACTCCTACCCACAGATACGCAGTATTTT. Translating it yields CASGLLPTDTQYF.

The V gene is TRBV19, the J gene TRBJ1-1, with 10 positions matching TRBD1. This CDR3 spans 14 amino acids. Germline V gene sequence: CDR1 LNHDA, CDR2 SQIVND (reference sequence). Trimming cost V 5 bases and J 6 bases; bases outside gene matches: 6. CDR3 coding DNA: TGTGCCAGTAGTGCCCAGACAGGGGGCGCTGAAGCTTTCTTT. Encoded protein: CASSAQTGGAEAFF.

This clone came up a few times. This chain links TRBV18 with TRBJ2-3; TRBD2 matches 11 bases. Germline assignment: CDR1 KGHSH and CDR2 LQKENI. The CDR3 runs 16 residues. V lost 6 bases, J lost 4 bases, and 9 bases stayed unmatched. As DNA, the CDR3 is TGTGCCAGCTCGCCCGAAGGGACTAGCGGATCAGATACGCAGTATTTT. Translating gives CASSPEGTSGSDTQYF.

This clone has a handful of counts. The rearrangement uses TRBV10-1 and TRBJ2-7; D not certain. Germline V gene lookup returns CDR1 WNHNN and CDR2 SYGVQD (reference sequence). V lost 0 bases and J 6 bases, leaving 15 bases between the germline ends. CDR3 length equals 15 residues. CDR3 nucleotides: TGCGCCAGCAGTGAGTCCACCCCTTCTCATAGCGAGCAGTACTTC. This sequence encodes CASSESTPSHSEQYF.

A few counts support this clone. CDR3 in DNA: TGTGCCAGCAGCCAAGAAGGAGGGGGGGCCTCGAATGAGCAGTTCTTC. This gives the protein CASSQEGGGASNEQFF. The genes are TRBV4-2 and TRBJ2-1, with D perhaps TRBD2 (7 bases). The germline CDR1 and CDR2 sequences are LGHNA and YNFKEQ. This CDR3 has 16 residues. Trimming shortened V by 0 bases and J by 7 bases, and 16 bases separated the two germline ends.

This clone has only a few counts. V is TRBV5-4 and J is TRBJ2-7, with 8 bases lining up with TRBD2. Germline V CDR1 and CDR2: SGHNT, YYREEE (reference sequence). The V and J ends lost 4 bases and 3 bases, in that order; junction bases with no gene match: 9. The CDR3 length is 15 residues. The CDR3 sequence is CASSPGGKAGYEQYF. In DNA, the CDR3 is TGTGCCAGCAGCCCGGGGGGGAAGGCAGGCTACGAGCAGTACTTC.